This T cell receptor (beta chain) was documented in a study of T cell responses to AZD1222 COVID-19 vaccine. Regarding the study as a whole: At 160-218 and 743-854, vaccine-associated CD4 TCRs were dominant, and they spanned spike. A rise in Spike-specific TCR breadth and depth followed two AZD1222 doses. In the spike-specific TCR repertoire, nearly half reportedly target unmutated variant regions. It was only after the peak T cell response that any repertoires were sampled.

Sequencing was performed with immunoSEQ multiplex PCR; in TCRdb, only in-frame clones are kept and a portion is missing. The top ten hold about 3% of the sample, which has roughly 180,000 clones, 75% to 90% seen once. Remarks on this clone: As yet, its antigen is unknown.

Sequences were derived from peripheral blood, sampled on day 0 of AZD1222 vaccination. The source of this sequence is an adult in good health.

The CDR3 loop reads CASGALSGSSVYEQYF. CDR3 nucleotide sequence: TGTGCCAGCGGCGCGCTTAGCGGGAGTAGTGTCTACGAGCAGTACTTC. V usage is TRBV2 and J usage is TRBJ2-7, with 9 bases aligning to TRBD2. V lost 8 bases, J lost 3 bases, and 14 bases stayed unmatched. Germline V CDR1 and CDR2: SNHLY, FYNNEI. The CDR3 totals 16 residues.